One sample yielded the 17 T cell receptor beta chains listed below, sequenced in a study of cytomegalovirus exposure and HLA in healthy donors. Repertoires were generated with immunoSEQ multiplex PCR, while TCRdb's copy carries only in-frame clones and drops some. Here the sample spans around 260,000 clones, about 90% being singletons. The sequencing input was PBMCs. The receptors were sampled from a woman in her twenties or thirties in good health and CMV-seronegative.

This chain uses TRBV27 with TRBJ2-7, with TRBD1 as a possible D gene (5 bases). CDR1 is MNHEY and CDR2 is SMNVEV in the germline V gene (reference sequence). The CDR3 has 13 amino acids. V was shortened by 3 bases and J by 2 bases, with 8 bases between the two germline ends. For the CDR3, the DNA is TGTGCCAGCAGTTTCCAGGGAACCTACGAGCAGTACTTC. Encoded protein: CASSFQGTYEQYF.

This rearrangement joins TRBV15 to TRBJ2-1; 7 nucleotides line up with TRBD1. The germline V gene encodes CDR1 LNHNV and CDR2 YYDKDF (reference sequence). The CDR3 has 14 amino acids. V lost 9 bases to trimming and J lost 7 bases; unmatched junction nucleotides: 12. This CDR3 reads CATEDRAQPNEQFF. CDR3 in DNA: TGTGCCACGGAAGACAGGGCCCAACCAAATGAGCAGTTCTTC.

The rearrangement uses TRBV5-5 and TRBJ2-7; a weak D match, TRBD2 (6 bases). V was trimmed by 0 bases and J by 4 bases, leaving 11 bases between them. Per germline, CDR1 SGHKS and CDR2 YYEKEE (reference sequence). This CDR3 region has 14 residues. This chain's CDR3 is CASSLASGEYEQYF. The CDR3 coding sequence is TGTGCCAGCAGCTTGGCGTCGGGAGAGTACGAGCAGTACTTC.

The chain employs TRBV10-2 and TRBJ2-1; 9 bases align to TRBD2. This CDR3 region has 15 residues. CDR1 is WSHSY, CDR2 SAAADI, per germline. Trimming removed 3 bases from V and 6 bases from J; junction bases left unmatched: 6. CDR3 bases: TGCGCCAGCAGTGAAATGGCGGGAGGGGGCAATGAGCAGTTCTTC. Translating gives CASSEMAGGGNEQFF.

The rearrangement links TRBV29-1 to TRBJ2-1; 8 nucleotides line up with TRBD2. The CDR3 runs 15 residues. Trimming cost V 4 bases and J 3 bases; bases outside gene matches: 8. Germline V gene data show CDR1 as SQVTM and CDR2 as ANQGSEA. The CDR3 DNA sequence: TGCAGCGTTGCGGGAGCGGGAGAAGTCTACAATGAGCAGTTCTTC. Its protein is CSVAGAGEVYNEQFF.

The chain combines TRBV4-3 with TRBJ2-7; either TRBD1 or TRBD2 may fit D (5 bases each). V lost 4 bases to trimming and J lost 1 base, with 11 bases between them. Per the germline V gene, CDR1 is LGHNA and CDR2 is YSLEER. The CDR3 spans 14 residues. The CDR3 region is CASSPVGPSYEQYF. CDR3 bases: TGCGCCAGCAGCCCAGTGGGACCGTCCTACGAGCAGTACTTC.

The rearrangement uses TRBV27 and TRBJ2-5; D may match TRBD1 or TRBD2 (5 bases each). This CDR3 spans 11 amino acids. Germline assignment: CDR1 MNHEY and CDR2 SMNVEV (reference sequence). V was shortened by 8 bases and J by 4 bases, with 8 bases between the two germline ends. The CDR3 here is CASYGGETQYF. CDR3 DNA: TGTGCCAGCTATGGGGGAGAGACCCAGTACTTC.

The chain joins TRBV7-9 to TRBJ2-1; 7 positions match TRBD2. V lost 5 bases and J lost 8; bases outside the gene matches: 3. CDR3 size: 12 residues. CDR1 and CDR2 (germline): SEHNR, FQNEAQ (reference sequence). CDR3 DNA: TGTGCCAGCAGCGGAAGCGGGGATGAGCAGTTCTTC. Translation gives CASSGSGDEQFF.

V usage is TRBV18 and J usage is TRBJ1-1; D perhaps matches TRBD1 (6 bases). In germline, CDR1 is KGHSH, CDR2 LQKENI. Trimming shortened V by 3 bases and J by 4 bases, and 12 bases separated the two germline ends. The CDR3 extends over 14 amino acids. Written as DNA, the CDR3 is TGTGCCAGCTCACCCAGGGAAGGGGGCACTGAAGCTTTCTTT. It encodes CASSPREGGTEAFF. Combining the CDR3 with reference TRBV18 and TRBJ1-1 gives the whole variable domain NAGVMQNPRHLVRRRGQEARLRCSPMKGHSHVYWYRQLPEEGLKFMVYLQKENIIDESGMPKERFSAEFPKEGPSILRIQQVVRGDSAAYFCASSPREGGTEAFFGQGTRLTVV.

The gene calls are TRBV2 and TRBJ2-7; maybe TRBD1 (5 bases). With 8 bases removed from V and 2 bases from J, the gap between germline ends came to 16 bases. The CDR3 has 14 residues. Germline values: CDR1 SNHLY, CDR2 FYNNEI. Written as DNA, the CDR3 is TGTGCCAGCTCTACAGGTCCCTTGCCCTACGAGCAGTACTTC. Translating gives CASSTGPLPYEQYF. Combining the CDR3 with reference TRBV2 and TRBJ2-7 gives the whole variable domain EPEVTQTPSHQVTQMGQEVILRCVPISNHLYFYWYRQILGQKVEFLVSFYNNEISEKSEIFDDQFSVERPDGSNFTLKIRSTKLEDSAMYFCASSTGPLPYEQYFGPGTRLTVT.

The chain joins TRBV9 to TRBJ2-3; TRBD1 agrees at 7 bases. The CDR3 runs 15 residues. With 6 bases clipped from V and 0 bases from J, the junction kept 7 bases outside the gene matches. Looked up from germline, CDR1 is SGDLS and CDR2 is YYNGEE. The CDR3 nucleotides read TGTGCCAGCAACCCGACAGGGACGAGCACAGATACGCAGTATTTT. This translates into CASNPTGTSTDTQYF.

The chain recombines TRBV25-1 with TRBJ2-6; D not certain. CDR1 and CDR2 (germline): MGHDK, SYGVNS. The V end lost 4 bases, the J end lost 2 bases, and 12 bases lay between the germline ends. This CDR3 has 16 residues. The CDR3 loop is CASSGAGPAGANVLTF. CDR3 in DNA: TGTGCCAGCAGTGGGGCAGGTCCAGCTGGGGCCAACGTCCTGACTTTC.

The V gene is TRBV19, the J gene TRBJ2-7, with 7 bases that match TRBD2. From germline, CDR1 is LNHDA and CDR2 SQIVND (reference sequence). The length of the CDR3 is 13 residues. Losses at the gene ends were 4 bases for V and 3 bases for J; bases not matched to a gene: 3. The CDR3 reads CASSTGLVYEQYF. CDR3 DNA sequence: TGTGCCAGTAGTACAGGACTAGTCTACGAGCAGTACTTC.

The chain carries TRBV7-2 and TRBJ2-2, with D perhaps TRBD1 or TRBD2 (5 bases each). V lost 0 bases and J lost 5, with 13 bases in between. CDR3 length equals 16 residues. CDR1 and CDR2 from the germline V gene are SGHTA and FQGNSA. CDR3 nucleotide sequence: TGTGCCAGCAGCTTAGCCGGGGACCCCACAACCGGGGAGCTGTTTTTT. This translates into CASSLAGDPTTGELFF.

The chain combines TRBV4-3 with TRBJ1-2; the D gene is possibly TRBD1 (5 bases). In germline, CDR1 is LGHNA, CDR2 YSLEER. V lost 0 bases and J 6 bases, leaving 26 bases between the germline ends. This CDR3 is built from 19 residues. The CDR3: CASSQESAPRRTGYDGYTF. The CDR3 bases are TGCGCCAGCAGCCAAGAGAGTGCGCCTAGAAGAACAGGATATGATGGCTACACCTTC.

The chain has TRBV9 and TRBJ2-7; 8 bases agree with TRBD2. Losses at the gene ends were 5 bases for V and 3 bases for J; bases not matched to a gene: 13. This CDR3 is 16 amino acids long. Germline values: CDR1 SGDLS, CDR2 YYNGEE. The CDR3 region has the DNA TGTGCCAGCAGTGGGACCGCTAGCGGGCTCCTCTACGAGCAGTACTTC. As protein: CASSGTASGLLYEQYF.

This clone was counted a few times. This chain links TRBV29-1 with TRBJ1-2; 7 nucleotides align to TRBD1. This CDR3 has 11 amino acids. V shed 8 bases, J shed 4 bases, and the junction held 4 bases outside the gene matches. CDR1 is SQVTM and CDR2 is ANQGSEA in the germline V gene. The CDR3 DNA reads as TGCAGCTCTTGGGACAGCTATGGCTACACCTTC. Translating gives CSSWDSYGYTF.